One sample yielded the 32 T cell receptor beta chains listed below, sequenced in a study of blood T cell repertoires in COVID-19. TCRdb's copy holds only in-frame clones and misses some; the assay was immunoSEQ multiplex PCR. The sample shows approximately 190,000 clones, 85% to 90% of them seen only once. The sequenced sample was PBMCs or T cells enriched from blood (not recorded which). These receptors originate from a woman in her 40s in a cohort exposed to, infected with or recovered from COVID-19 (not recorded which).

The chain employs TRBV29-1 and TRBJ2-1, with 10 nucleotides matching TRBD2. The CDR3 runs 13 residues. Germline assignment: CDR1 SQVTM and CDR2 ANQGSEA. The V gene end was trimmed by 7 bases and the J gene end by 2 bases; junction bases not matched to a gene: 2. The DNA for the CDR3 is TGCAGCGCCAGCGGGGGGGCCTACAATGAGCAGTTCTTC. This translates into CSASGGAYNEQFF.

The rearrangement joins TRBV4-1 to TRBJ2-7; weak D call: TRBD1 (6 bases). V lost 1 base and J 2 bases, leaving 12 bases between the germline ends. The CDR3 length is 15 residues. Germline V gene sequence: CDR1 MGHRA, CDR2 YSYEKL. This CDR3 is CASSQGAGVTYEQYF. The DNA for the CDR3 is TGCGCCAGCAGCCAAGGTGCAGGGGTAACCTACGAGCAGTACTTC.

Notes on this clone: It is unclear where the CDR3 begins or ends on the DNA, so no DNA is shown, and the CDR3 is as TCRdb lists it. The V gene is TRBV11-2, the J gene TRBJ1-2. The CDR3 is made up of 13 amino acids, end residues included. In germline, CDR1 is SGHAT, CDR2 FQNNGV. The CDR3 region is CASSFRFGGGYTF.

The CDR3 DNA is TGCGCCAGCAGCACCCGGGGTTACACAGATACGCAGTATTTT. Translated: CASSTRGYTDTQYF. The rearrangement uses TRBV5-1 and TRBJ2-3; a possible D gene is TRBD2 (5 bases). Germline V lookup: CDR1 SGHRS, CDR2 YFSETQ. The CDR3 covers 14 residues. Trimming left V 4 bases short and J 2 bases short, with 11 bases between. The full variable domain, with the rest looked up from reference TRBV5-1 and TRBJ2-3, is KAGVTQTPRYLIKTRGQQVTLSCSPISGHRSVSWYQQTPGQGLQFLFEYFSETQRNKGNFPGRFSGRQFSNSRSEMNVSTLELGDSALYLCASSTRGYTDTQYFGPGTRLTVL.

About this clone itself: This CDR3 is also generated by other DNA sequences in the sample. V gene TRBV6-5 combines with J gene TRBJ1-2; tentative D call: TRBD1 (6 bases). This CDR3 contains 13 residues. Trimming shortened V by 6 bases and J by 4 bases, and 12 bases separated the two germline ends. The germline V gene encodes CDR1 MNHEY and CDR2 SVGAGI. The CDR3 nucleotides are TGTGCCAGCAGGAGAACAGGGACCTATGGCTACACCTTC. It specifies CASRRTGTYGYTF.

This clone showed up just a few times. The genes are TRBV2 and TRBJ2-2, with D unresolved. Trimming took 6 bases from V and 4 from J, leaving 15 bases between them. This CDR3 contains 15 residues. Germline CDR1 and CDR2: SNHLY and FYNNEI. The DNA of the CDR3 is TGTGCCAGCAGCCCCGACCGGGTGGTCACCGGGGAGCTGTTTTTT. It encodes CASSPDRVVTGELFF.

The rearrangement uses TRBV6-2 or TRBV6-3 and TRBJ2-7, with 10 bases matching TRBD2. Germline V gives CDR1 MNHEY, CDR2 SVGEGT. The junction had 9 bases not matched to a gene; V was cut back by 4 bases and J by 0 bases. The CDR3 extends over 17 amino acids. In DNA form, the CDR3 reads TGTGCCAGCAGTTCGGATCGGGTAGCGGGGGGCTCCTACGAGCAGTACTTC. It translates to CASSSDRVAGGSYEQYF.

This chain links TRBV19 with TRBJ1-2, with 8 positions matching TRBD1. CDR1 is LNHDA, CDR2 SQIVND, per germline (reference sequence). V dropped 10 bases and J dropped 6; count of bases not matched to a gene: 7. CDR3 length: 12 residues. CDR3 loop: CATLDRVDGYTF. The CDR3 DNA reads TGTGCCACCCTGGACAGGGTAGATGGCTACACCTTC.

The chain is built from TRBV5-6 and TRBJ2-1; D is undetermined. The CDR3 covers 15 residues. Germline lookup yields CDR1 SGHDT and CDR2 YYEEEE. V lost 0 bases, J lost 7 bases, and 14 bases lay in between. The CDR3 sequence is CASSLGSNPLNEQFF. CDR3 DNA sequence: TGTGCCAGCAGCTTGGGTAGCAATCCCCTGAATGAGCAGTTCTTC.

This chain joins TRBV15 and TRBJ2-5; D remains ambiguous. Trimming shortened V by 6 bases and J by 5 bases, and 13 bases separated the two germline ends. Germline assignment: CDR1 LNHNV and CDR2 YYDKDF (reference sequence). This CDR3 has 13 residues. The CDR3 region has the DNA TGTGCCACCAGTTCGAGTAGTGTGGAGACCCAGTACTTC. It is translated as CATSSSSVETQYF.

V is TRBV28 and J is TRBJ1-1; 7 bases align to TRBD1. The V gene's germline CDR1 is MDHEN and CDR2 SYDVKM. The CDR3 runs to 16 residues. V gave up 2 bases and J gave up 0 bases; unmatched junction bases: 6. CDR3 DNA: TGTGCCAGCAGTTTAGGTCAGGGACAGCTGAACACTGAAGCTTTCTTT. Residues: CASSLGQGQLNTEAFF.

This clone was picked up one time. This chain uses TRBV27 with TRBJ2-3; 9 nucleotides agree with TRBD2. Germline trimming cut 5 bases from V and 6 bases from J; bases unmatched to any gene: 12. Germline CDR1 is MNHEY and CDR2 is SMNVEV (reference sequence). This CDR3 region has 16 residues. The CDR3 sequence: CASSTIEAGGLDTQYF. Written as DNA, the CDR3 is TGTGCCAGCAGTACCATAGAAGCGGGGGGTCTCGATACGCAGTATTTT.

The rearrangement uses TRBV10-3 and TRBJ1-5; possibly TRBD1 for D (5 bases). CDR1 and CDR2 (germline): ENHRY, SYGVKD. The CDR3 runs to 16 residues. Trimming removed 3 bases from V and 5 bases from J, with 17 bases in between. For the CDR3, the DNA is TGTGCCATCAGTGACGCCGCCCCGGGAGGGGATCAGCCCCAGCATTTT. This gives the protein CAISDAAPGGDQPQHF.

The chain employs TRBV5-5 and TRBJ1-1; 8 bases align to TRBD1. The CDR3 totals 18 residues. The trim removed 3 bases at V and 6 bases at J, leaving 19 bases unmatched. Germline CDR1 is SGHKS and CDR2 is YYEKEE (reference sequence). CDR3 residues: CASSSLPGQAIKGAEAFF. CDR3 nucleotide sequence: TGTGCCAGCAGCTCGTTACCGGGACAGGCTATCAAAGGGGCTGAAGCTTTCTTT. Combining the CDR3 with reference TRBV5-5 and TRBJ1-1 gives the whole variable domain DAGVTQSPTHLIKTRGQQVTLRCSPISGHKSVSWYQQVLGQGPQFIFQYYEKEERGRGNFPDRFSARQFPNYSSELNVNALLLGDSALYLCASSSLPGQAIKGAEAFFGQGTRLTVV.

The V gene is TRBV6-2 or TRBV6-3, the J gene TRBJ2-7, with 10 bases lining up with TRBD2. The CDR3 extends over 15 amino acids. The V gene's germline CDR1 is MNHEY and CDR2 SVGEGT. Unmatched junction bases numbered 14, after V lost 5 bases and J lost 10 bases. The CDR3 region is CASSVQREGPSAQYF. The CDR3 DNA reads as TGTGCCAGCAGTGTCCAGCGGGAGGGCCCATCGGCCCAGTACTTC.

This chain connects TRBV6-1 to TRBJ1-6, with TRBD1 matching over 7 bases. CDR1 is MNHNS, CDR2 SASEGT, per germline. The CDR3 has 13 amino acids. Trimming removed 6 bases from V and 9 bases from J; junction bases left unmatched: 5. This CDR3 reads CASSPTGISPLHF. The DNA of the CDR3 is TGTGCCAGCAGCCCGACAGGGATTTCACCCCTCCACTTT.

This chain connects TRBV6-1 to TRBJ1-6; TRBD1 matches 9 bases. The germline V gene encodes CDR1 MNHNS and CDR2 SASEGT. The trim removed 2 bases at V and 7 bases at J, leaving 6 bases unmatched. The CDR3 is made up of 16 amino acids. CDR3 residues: CASSERPGTGNSPLHF. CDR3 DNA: TGTGCCAGCAGTGAACGGCCCGGGACAGGGAATTCACCCCTCCACTTT.

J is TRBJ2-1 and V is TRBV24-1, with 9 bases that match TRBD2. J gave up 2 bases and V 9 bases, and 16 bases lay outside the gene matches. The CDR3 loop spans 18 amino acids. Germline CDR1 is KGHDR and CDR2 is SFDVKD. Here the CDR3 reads CATGSSVRTSEAYNEQFF. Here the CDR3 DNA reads TGTGCCACCGGTTCCTCCGTCCGGACTAGCGAAGCCTACAATGAGCAGTTCTTC.

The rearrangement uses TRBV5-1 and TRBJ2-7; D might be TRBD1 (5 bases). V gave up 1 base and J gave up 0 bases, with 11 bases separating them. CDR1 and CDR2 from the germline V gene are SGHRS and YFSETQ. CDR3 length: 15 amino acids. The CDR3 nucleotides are TGCGCCAGCAGCTTGTTCCAGGGCATCTCCTACGAGCAGTACTTC. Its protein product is CASSLFQGISYEQYF.

CDR3 residues: CASSAQGIEGYTF. The CDR3, as DNA: TGTGCCAGCAGTGCTCAGGGTATTGAGGGCTACACCTTC. This sequence joins TRBV25-1 and TRBJ1-2; TRBD1 might be the D (5 bases). Germline-derived CDR1 and CDR2 are MGHDK and SYGVNS. Trimming took 4 bases from V and 8 from J, leaving 14 bases between them. The CDR3 loop spans 13 amino acids.

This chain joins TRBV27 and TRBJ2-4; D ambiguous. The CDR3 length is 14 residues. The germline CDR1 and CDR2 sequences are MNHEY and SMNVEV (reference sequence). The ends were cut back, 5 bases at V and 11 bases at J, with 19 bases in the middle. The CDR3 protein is CASSRIGPKRFQYF. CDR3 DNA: TGTGCCAGCAGTCGTATCGGTCCCAAGAGATTTCAGTACTTC.

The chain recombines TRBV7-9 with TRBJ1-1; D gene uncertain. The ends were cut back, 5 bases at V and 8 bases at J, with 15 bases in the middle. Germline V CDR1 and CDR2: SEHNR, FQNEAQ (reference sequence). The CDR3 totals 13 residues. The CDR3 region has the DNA TGTGCCAGCAGCCCGGGTTACCGGAACGAAGCTTTCTTT. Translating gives CASSPGYRNEAFF.

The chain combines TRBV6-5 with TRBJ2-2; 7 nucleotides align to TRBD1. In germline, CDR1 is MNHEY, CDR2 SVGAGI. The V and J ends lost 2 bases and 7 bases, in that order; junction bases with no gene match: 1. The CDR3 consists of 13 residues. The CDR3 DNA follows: TGTGCCAGCAGTTACAGGACAGGCGGGGAGCTGTTTTTT. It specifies CASSYRTGGELFF.

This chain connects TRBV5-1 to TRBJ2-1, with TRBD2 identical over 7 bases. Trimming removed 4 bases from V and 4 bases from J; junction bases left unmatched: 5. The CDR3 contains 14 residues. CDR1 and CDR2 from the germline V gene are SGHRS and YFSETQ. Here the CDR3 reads CASSGGGDYNEQFF. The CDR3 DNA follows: TGCGCCAGCAGCGGGGGAGGGGATTACAATGAGCAGTTCTTC. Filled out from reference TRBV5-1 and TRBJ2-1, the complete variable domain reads KAGVTQTPRYLIKTRGQQVTLSCSPISGHRSVSWYQQTPGQGLQFLFEYFSETQRNKGNFPGRFSGRQFSNSRSEMNVSTLELGDSALYLCASSGGGDYNEQFFGPGTRLTVL.

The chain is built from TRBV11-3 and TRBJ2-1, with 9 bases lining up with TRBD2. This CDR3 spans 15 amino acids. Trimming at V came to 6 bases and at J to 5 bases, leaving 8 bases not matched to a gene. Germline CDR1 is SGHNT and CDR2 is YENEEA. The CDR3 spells CASRRIAGVHNEQFF. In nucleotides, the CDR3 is TGTGCCAGCAGACGAATAGCGGGAGTTCACAATGAGCAGTTCTTC.

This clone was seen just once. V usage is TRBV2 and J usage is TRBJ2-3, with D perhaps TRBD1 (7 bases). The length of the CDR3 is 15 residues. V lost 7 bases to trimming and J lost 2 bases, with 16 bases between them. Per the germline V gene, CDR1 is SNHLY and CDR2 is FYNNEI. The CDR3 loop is CASNEGGQTTDTQYF. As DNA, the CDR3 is TGTGCCAGCAATGAGGGGGGACAGACCACAGATACGCAGTATTTT.

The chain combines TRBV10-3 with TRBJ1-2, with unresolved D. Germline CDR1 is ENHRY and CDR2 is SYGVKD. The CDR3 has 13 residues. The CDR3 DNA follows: TGTGCTACCCACTGGGGAGAAGGCTATGGCTACACCTTC. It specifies CATHWGEGYGYTF.

The CDR3 loop reads CASSLGTGENQPQHF. The CDR3 nucleotides read TGCGCCAGCAGCTTAGGGACAGGAGAAAATCAGCCCCAGCATTTT. V and J are TRBV5-1 and TRBJ1-5; the match to TRBD1 covers 8 bases. Trimming removed 2 bases from V and 4 bases from J; junction bases left unmatched: 5. There are 15 residues in the CDR3. CDR1 SGHRS and CDR2 YFSETQ come from the germline V gene. Supplemented by reference TRBV5-1 and TRBJ1-5, the full variable domain reads KAGVTQTPRYLIKTRGQQVTLSCSPISGHRSVSWYQQTPGQGLQFLFEYFSETQRNKGNFPGRFSGRQFSNSRSEMNVSTLELGDSALYLCASSLGTGENQPQHFGDGTRLSIL.

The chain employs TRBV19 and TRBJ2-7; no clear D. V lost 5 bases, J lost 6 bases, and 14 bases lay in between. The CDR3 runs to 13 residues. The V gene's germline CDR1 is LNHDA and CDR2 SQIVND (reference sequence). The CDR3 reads CASSPTAPGEQYF. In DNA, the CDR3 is TGTGCCAGTAGTCCCACCGCCCCCGGCGAGCAGTACTTC.

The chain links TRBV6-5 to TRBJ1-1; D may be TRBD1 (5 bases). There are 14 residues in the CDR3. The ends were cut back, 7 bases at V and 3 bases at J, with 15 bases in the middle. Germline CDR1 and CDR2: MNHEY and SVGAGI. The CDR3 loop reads CASISWGPYTEAFF. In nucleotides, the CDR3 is TGTGCCAGCATTAGTTGGGGCCCGTACACTGAAGCTTTCTTT.

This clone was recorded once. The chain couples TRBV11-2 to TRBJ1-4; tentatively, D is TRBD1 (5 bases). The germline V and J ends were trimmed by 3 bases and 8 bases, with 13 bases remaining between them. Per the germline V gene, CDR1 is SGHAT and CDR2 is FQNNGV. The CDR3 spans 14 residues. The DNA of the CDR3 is TGTGCCAGCAGCTTCCGACTCGGGGGGGAAAAACTGTTTTTT. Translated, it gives CASSFRLGGEKLFF.

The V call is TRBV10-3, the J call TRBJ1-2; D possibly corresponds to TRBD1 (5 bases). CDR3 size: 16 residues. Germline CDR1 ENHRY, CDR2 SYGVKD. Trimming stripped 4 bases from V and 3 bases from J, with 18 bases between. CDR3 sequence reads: CAISVKDTKGYYGYTF. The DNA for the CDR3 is TGTGCCATCAGTGTAAAGGACACCAAGGGGTACTATGGCTACACCTTC.